This is a list of T cell receptor beta chains from one sample in a study of patients and donors after allogeneic stem cell transplantation. TCRdb re-derived calls from the RT-PCR reads in MiXCR, one entry per CDR3 protein. Of around 23,000 distinct CDR3 sequences listed, 40% to 45% are singletons. Material: blood, either unsorted or a sorted T cell fraction (not recorded which). The receptors here all came from a human donor who was either an allogeneic HSCT recipient or a stem cell or donor lymphocyte infusion donor (not recorded which). It is not recorded whose cells these are; they may come from a transplant donor. Each CDR3 is given without its conserved first and last residue. The listing skips clone size in some rows; elsewhere it reads once, few, many or a size class.

j_gene | v_gene | len | abundance | CDR3aa
TRBJ2-2 | TRBV9 | 11 | many | ASSSRLSGELF
TRBJ1-5 | TRBV4-2 | 13 | few | ASSPYLQGWEPQH
TRBJ2-1 | TRBV24-1 | 13 | NA | ATSNPGKWENEQF
TRBJ1-2 | TRBV4-1 | 12 | NA | ASSQDRVGYGYT
TRBJ2-7 | TRBV5-6 | 12 | NA | ASSIQEIVYEQY
TRBJ1-1 | TRBV5-5 | 11 | few | ASSPEGGTEAF
TRBJ1-2 | TRBV20-1 | 14 | NA | SARVAGQLSRLVYT
TRBJ1-1 | TRBV13 | 18 | few | ASSFLKSGSPFSLNTEAF
TRBJ1-1 | TRBV6-5 | 13 | NA | ASTEIGRINTEAF
TRBJ1-3 | TRBV3-1 | 12 | NA | ASSQGTYGNTIY
TRBJ2-2 | TRBV10-3 | 13 | few | AIRLAGGVTGELF
TRBJ2-5 | TRBV2 | 10 | NA | ASSDRRETQY
TRBJ2-6 | TRBV20-1 | 15 | NA | SARIQGRGSGANVLT
TRBJ1-6 | TRBV9 | 13 | NA | ASSVRTVENSPLH
TRBJ2-5 | TRBV5-1 | 14 | few | ASSLGLRQGKETQY
TRBJ2-3 | TRBV7-9 | 16 | NA | ASSLVGYQEGSADTQY
TRBJ2-2 | TRBV4-2 | 10 | once | ASSRDTGELF
TRBJ2-2 | TRBV9 | 12 | NA | ASSVIPGTGELF
TRBJ2-5 | TRBV5-1 | 11 | NA | ASSLSPQETQY
TRBJ2-7 | TRBV25-1 | 11 | NA | ASSLGGHYEQY
TRBJ2-1 | TRBV10-3 | 13 | NA | AISRGTSSYNEQF
TRBJ1-4 | TRBV7-9 | 13 | few | ASSKQRGTNEKLF
TRBJ1-2 | TRBV5-1 | 13 | few | ASSLVRGTGYGYT
TRBJ1-4 | TRBV5-1 | 12 | NA | ASSPQGFNEKLF
TRBJ1-4 | TRBV4-2 | 13 | NA | ASSQGDRGNEKLF
TRBJ2-7 | TRBV29-1 | 12 | once | SVGRGQGSYEQY
TRBJ1-2 | TRBV6-1 | 10 | many | ASKAQSWGYT
TRBJ2-3 | TRBV4-2 | 14 | NA | ASSQAGGGRIDTQY
TRBJ1-1 | TRBV5-1 | 14 | NA | ASSSGQTTMNTEAF
TRBJ1-2 | TRBV4-1 | 14 | NA | ASSHPGGMENYGYT
TRBJ1-6 | TRBV27 | 13 | NA | ASSWGGQGNSPLH
TRBJ2-7 | TRBV20-1 | 10 | NA | SAGTGVDEQY
TRBJ1-1 | TRBV10-3 | 11 | NA | AISERQGPEAF
TRBJ2-1 | TRBV29-1 | 13 | NA | SVTIHIALYNEQF
TRBJ2-4 | TRBV4-1 | 15 | NA | ASSQGRQGAAKTIQY
TRBJ2-3 | TRBV5-1 | 10 | NA | ASSFRVDTQY
TRBJ1-5 | TRBV12-3/TRBV12-4 | 11 | few | ASRWTPNQPQH
TRBJ2-3 | TRBV12-3/TRBV12-4 | 13 | NA | ASKPGDREADTQY
TRBJ2-5 | TRBV6-2/TRBV6-3 | 12 | NA | ASSYTVRQETQY
TRBJ1-2 | TRBV7-9 | 15 | few | ASRMSRVGVMDYGYT
TRBJ1-1 | TRBV3-1 | 12 | NA | ASSGSKGGTEAF
TRBJ2-7 | TRBV20-1 | 12 | NA | SARMGGRTYEQY
TRBJ2-3 | TRBV5-1 | 12 | NA | ASSQDYEVDTQY
TRBJ1-1 | TRBV5-1 | 12 | few | ASSLVFGTAEAF
TRBJ1-1 | TRBV7-3 | 11 | few | ASSSSGRTEAF
TRBJ1-1 | TRBV5-1 | 11 | many | ASSSAPAAEAF
TRBJ2-3 | TRBV5-1 | 12 | NA | ASSILTEADTQY
TRBJ1-5 | TRBV3-1 | 13 | NA | ASSQDEWGNQPQH
TRBJ1-1 | TRBV7-8 | 12 | medium-sized | ASSRLRENTEAF
TRBJ2-5 | TRBV24-1 | 13 | NA | ATSDLATGPETQY
TRBJ1-2 | TRBV29-1 | 13 | NA | SVGIREQGLTGYT
TRBJ2-3 | TRBV5-1 | 11 | many | ASSLRSTDTQY
TRBJ1-3 | TRBV3-1 | 14 | NA | ASTQGQGYGGNTIY
TRBJ1-5 | TRBV20-1 | 11 | NA | SARIRGNQPQH
TRBJ2-7 | TRBV4-2 | 13 | NA | ASSQAGQSSYEQY
TRBJ1-2 | TRBV18 | 13 | few | ASSPTGSQDYGYT
TRBJ1-5 | TRBV11-2 | 12 | few | ASSLQGATQPQH
TRBJ1-2 | TRBV9 | 14 | NA | ASSVALRAGAFGYT
TRBJ1-5 | TRBV12-3/TRBV12-4 | 12 | NA | TSSLGTARQPQH